One and the same sample provided the 25 T cell receptor beta chains below, sequenced in a study of type 1 regulatory T cells. Their recognized antigens are unknown. TCRdb analysed the reads with MiXCR anew, one entry per CDR3 protein. Altogether around 14,000 distinct CDR3 sequences are present, about an eighth being singletons, with the ten largest covering approximately 15%. Input material: cultured T cells, either the whole culture or a sorted T cell fraction (not recorded which). The origin of the receptors is a human donor in good health.

This clonotype showed up many times. V and J are TRBV20-1 and TRBJ2-7; D may be TRBD1 (7 bases). Germline V CDR1 and CDR2: DFQATT, SNEGSKA (reference sequence). The CDR3 extends over 15 amino acids. Trimming removed 3 bases at V and 5 bases at J, with 20 bases between. The CDR3 loop reads CSARASEGAKNEQYF. The CDR3 nucleotides read TGCAGTGCTAGGGCTTCGGAGGGGGCGAAGAACGAGCAGTACTTC.

The sample holds many counts of this clonotype. The V call is TRBV14, the J call TRBJ1-2, with unresolved D. The length of the CDR3 is 14 residues. CDR1 is SGHDN and CDR2 is FVKESK in the germline V gene. Trimming removed 4 bases at V and 5 bases at J, with 14 bases between. This CDR3 is CASSRGNSQYGYTF. CDR3 in DNA: TGTGCCAGCAGCCGTGGAAACAGTCAATATGGCTACACCTTC.

Points on this clonotype: The likely explanation is a read error, given a far larger clone one base away. The V and J genes are TRBV5-1 and TRBJ2-1, with D possibly being TRBD1 (6 bases). Trimming stripped 2 bases from V and 13 bases from J, with 22 bases between. CDR3 length equals 15 residues. CDR1 and CDR2 (germline): SGHRS, YFSETQ. The CDR3: CASSFTWDTKNIQFF. The CDR3 DNA sequence: TGCGCCAGCAGCTTTACCTGGGACACCAAAAACATTCAGTTCTTC.

This clonotype showed up many times. This rearrangement joins TRBV30 to TRBJ1-1, with D maybe TRBD1 (5 bases). CDR3 length: 14 amino acids. Trimming shortened V by 5 bases and J by 3 bases, and 16 bases separated the two germline ends. Looked up from germline, CDR1 is GTSNPN and CDR2 is SVGIG (reference sequence). DNA of the CDR3: TGTGCCTGGCAGCCAGGGAACATTCACACTGAAGCTTTCTTT. Translation gives CAWQPGNIHTEAFF.

The rearrangement links TRBV30 to TRBJ2-6; either TRBD1 or TRBD2 may fit D (5 bases each). From germline, CDR1 is GTSNPN and CDR2 SVGIG (reference sequence). The V and J ends lost 5 bases and 4 bases respectively, with 12 bases between them. This CDR3 is built from 14 residues. In DNA, the CDR3 is TGTGCCTGGGACGGGACCGCAGGGGCCAACGTCCTGACTTTC. Translating it yields CAWDGTAGANVLTF.

This clonotype was found many times. This chain connects TRBV20-1 to TRBJ2-1; D might be TRBD2 (5 bases). Germline CDR1 is DFQATT and CDR2 is SNEGSKA (reference sequence). This CDR3 region has 11 residues. Between the trimmed V and J ends, which lost 6 bases and 4 bases, there was a span of 7 bases. CDR3 region: CSAGRYNEQFF. The DNA for the CDR3 is TGCAGTGCAGGGAGATACAATGAGCAGTTCTTC.

At least ten counts were recorded for this clonotype. The chain carries TRBV12-3 or TRBV12-4 and TRBJ1-2; D is unclear. The V end was cut by 6 bases, the J end by 1 base, with 9 bases between. CDR3 size: 13 residues. The CDR3 nucleotides are TGTGCCAGCAGCCCGGGCCATAACTATGGCTACACCTTC. It is translated as CASSPGHNYGYTF.

This clonotype was observed many times. The V call is TRBV7-9, the J call TRBJ2-1; 10 nucleotides match TRBD2. V lost 10 bases to trimming and J lost 8 bases; unmatched junction nucleotides: 8. Germline CDR1 SEHNR, CDR2 FQNEAQ (reference sequence). The CDR3 length is 13 residues. The CDR3 coding sequence is TGTGCCACCCACCTAGCGGGAGCCCATGAGCAGTTCTTC. It codes for CATHLAGAHEQFF. The variable domain in full, completed from reference TRBV7-9 and TRBJ2-1, reads DTGVSQNPRHKITKRGQNVTFRCDPISEHNRLYWYRQTLGQGPEFLTYFQNEAQLEKSRLLSDRFSAERPKGSFSTLEIQRTEQGDSAMYLCATHLAGAHEQFFGPGTRLTVL.

This clonotype is medium-sized in the sample. This chain connects TRBV18 to TRBJ2-1; D possibly corresponds to TRBD2 (6 bases). The CDR3 is 14 residues long. Germline V gene lookup returns CDR1 KGHSH and CDR2 LQKENI. Trimming left V 8 bases short and J 6 bases short, with 17 bases between. DNA for the CDR3: TGTGCCAGCCAAGGGGCTAGCGCTGCCAATGAGCAGTTCTTC. It encodes CASQGASAANEQFF.

By sample fraction, this clonotype is medium-sized. J is TRBJ2-4 and V is TRBV5-1; no clear D gene. V was shortened by 0 bases and J by 6 bases, with 13 bases between the two germline ends. Germline V gene lookup returns CDR1 SGHRS and CDR2 YFSETQ. This CDR3 contains 15 residues. The CDR3 sequence is CASSLGGPRSNIQYF. The CDR3 nucleotides read TGCGCCAGCAGCTTGGGCGGACCTAGATCAAACATTCAGTACTTC.

This clonotype was counted many times. The chain links TRBV7-3 to TRBJ2-7, with TRBD1 matching over 9 bases. The CDR3 contains 14 residues. Germline V gives CDR1 SGHTA, CDR2 FQGTGA. V was clipped by 7 bases and J by 1 base; unmatched bases: 5. The CDR3 DNA reads as TGTGCCAGCAAACGGGACAGGGCTTCCTACGAGCAGTACTTC. Its translation is CASKRDRASYEQYF.

This clonotype showed up many times. The chain combines TRBV9 with TRBJ2-1, with no clear D. Germline-derived CDR1 and CDR2 are SGDLS and YYNGEE. V was clipped by 0 bases and J by 2 bases, with 3 bases between them. The CDR3 runs 13 residues. DNA for the CDR3: TGTGCCAGCAGCGTAGTCCCCTACAATGAGCAGTTCTTC. Its translation is CASSVVPYNEQFF.

This clonotype has at least ten counts. This chain joins TRBV7-2 and TRBJ2-3, with 11 bases matching TRBD2. The CDR3 contains 16 residues. The germline V gene encodes CDR1 SGHTA and CDR2 FQGNSA. J lost 4 bases, V lost 5 bases, and 8 bases had no gene match. In DNA form, the CDR3 reads TGTGCCAGCAGCATACTATTTAGCGGGAGGGCAGATACGCAGTATTTT. Translation: CASSILFSGRADTQYF.

This clonotype qualifies as medium-sized. The chain joins TRBV20-1 to TRBJ1-1; no clear D. Trimming left V 3 bases short and J 2 bases short, with 10 bases between. Per germline, CDR1 DFQATT and CDR2 SNEGSKA (reference sequence). CDR3 length equals 13 residues. The CDR3 sequence is CSASLQENTEAFF. In nucleotides, the CDR3 is TGCAGTGCTAGTTTACAAGAAAACACTGAAGCTTTCTTT.

Judged by abundance, this clonotype is medium-sized (0.01 to 0.1%). J is TRBJ1-4 and V is TRBV28; possibly TRBD1 for D (5 bases). The CDR3 has 15 amino acids. The V gene's germline CDR1 is MDHEN and CDR2 SYDVKM. V lost 6 bases to trimming and J lost 5 bases, with 16 bases between them. CDR3: CASSPGHSGNEKLFF. For the CDR3, the DNA is TGTGCCAGCAGCCCCGGACATTCCGGCAATGAAAAACTGTTTTTT. Full variable domain (missing parts from reference TRBV28 and TRBJ1-4): DVKVTQSSRYLVKRTGEKVFLECVQDMDHENMFWYRQDPGLGLRLIYFSYDVKMKEKGDIPEGYSVSREKKERFSLILESASTNQTSMYLCASSPGHSGNEKLFFGSGTQLSVL.

The table lists this clonotype with many counts. Relative to the germline gene, one junction end is altered; a read error may explain this. The chain links TRBV3-1 to TRBJ1-2; D uncertain. The CDR3 sequence is 14 residues long. The V gene's germline CDR1 is LGHDT and CDR2 YNNKEL (reference sequence). The CDR3 DNA is TGTACCAGCAGTATCACCGGGGAACCATATGGCTACACCTTC. This sequence encodes CTSSITGEPYGYTF.

This clonotype was seen a few times. The chain links TRBV20-1 to TRBJ2-7; the match to TRBD2 covers 10 bases. J gave up 6 bases and V 4 bases, and 6 bases lay outside the gene matches. This CDR3 is 13 amino acids long. Germline CDR1 DFQATT, CDR2 SNEGSKA (reference sequence). The DNA for the CDR3 is TGCAGTGCTACCCTAGCGGGAGTCGCCGAGCAGTACTTC. Translation gives CSATLAGVAEQYF.

This clonotype was picked up a small number of times. This chain connects TRBV29-1 to TRBJ2-2; D uncertain. The V gene's germline CDR1 is SQVTM and CDR2 ANQGSEA. V was cut by 8 bases and J by 5 bases, with 6 bases left in between. The CDR3 covers 10 residues. The DNA for the CDR3 is TGCAGCCCAAAGACCGGGGAGCTGTTTTTT. Amino acids: CSPKTGELFF.

This clonotype is medium-sized (0.01 to 0.1%). This chain joins TRBV4-2 and TRBJ1-3; TRBD1 is a possible D gene (6 bases). The CDR3 sequence is 16 residues long. Germline assignment: CDR1 LGHNA and CDR2 YNFKEQ. V dropped 5 bases and J dropped 4 bases, with 18 bases sitting between them. The CDR3 here is CASSDYARGLGNTIYF. DNA of the CDR3: TGTGCCAGCAGCGATTACGCCCGGGGGCTCGGAAACACCATATATTTT.

At least ten counts were recorded for this clonotype. The genes are TRBV7-9 and TRBJ2-5; D unresolved. The germline V gene encodes CDR1 SEHNR and CDR2 FQNEAQ (reference sequence). The ends were cut back, 3 bases at V and 6 bases at J, with 8 bases in the middle. The CDR3 is 12 residues long. CDR3 sequence: CASSLQSQTQYF. The DNA of the CDR3 is TGTGCCAGCAGCTTGCAATCGCAGACCCAGTACTTC.

This clonotype was counted ten times or more. V is TRBV5-5 and J is TRBJ2-3; the D is unclear. In germline, CDR1 is SGHKS, CDR2 YYEKEE (reference sequence). CDR3 length: 15 residues. V was pared by 0 bases and J by 2 bases, with 10 bases between. The CDR3: CASSLVGANTDTQYF. In nucleotides, the CDR3 is TGTGCCAGCAGCTTGGTTGGAGCTAACACAGATACGCAGTATTTT.

This rearrangement joins TRBV11-3 to TRBJ2-2, with D possibly matching TRBD2 (6 bases). There are 16 residues in the CDR3. CDR1 is SGHNT and CDR2 is YENEEA in the germline V gene. V lost 0 bases, J lost 4 bases, and 12 bases lay in between. CDR3 sequence (DNA): TGTGCCAGCAGCTTAGAGGAAACTAGCTTCACCGGGGAGCTGTTTTTT. As protein: CASSLEETSFTGELFF.

This clonotype was picked up many times. V gene TRBV5-6 combines with J gene TRBJ1-1; D is undetermined. Deletions cut 0 bases from V and 4 bases from J, with 10 bases between. From germline, CDR1 is SGHDT and CDR2 YYEEEE. The CDR3 covers 14 residues. The CDR3 region has the DNA TGTGCCAGCAGCTTGGAAGGAGTCAGCACTGAAGCTTTCTTT. Its protein product is CASSLEGVSTEAFF.

In this sample, this clonotype turned up many times. The chain links TRBV5-1 to TRBJ2-1; D is possibly TRBD2 (6 bases). CDR1 and CDR2 (germline): SGHRS, YFSETQ. The germline V and J ends were trimmed by 0 bases and 9 bases, with 19 bases remaining between them. There are 16 residues in the CDR3. CDR3 DNA: TGCGCCAGCAGCTTGGCTGCGGGACCCGCGGAAAGTGAGCAGTTCTTC. As protein: CASSLAAGPAESEQFF.

In this sample, this clonotype turned up many times. V gene TRBV7-2 combines with J gene TRBJ1-4; 8 bases fit TRBD1. After removal of 6 bases from V and 10 bases from J, the junction contained 16 bases not matched to a gene. Germline V gene lookup returns CDR1 SGHTA and CDR2 FQGNSA. This CDR3 has 16 amino acids. DNA of the CDR3: TGTGCCAGCAGTCAACCTCGAAGCAGGGGGCAGGGAAAACTGTTTTTT. Its protein product is CASSQPRSRGQGKLFF.